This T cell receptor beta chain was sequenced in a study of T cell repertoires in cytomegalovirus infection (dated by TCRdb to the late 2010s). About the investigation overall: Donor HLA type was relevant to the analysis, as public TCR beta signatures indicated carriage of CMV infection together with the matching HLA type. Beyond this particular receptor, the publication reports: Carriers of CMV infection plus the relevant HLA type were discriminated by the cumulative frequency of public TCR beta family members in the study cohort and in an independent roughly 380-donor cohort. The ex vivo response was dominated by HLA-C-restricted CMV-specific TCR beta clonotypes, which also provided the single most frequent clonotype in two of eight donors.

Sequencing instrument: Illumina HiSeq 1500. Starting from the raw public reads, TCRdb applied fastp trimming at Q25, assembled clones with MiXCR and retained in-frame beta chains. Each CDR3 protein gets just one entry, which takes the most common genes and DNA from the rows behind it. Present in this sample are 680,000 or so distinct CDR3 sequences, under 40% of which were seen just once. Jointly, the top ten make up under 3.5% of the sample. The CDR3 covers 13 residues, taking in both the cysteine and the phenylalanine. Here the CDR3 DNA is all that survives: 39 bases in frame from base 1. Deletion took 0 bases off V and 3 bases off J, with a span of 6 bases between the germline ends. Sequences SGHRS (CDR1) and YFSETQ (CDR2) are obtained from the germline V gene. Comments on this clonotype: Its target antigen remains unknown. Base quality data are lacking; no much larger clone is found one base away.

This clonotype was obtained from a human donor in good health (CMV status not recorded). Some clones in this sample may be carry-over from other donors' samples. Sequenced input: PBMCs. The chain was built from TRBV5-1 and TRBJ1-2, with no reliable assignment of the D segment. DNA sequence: TGCGCCAGCAGCTTGGAGGCAGACTATGGCTACACCTTC. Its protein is CASSLEADYGYTF. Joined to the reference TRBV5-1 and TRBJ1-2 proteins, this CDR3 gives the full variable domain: KAGVTQTPRYLIKTRGQQVTLSCSPISGHRSVSWYQQTPGQGLQFLFEYFSETQRNKGNFPGRFSGRQFSNSRSEMNVSTLELGDSALYLCASSLEADYGYTFGSGTRLTVV.